Shown below are 14 T cell receptor beta chains from a single sample sequenced in a study of T cell changes during pregnancy in multiple sclerosis (dated by TCRdb to between 2018 and 2020). Library generation was performed with the immunoSEQ multiplex PCR assay. Here the immuneACCESS table is served through TCRdb, limited to in-frame sequences with V and J called. Missing clones are a known gap in these copies; in checked studies unresolved V genes cover under half, and the rest lacks a known reason. The sample table holds 35,000 or so clones, of which 93% were seen once. Roughly 0.39% of the sample rests with the top ten. Material: CD4+ T cells from peripheral blood mononuclear cells, obtained in the first trimester of pregnancy. Receptors originate from a female donor with multiple sclerosis, enrolled in a pregnancy study.

V gene TRBV19 combines with J gene TRBJ1-1, with D hard to call. This CDR3 spans 13 amino acids. The V and J ends lost 2 bases and 5 bases respectively, with 9 bases between them. Per germline, CDR1 LNHDA and CDR2 SQIVND (reference sequence). In DNA, the CDR3 is TGTGCCAGTAGTATACCGGGGTGGACTGAAGCTTTCTTT. It encodes CASSIPGWTEAFF.

This chain joins TRBV30 and TRBJ2-7; 15 bases agree with TRBD2. With 0 bases clipped from V and 12 bases from J, the junction kept 6 bases outside the gene matches. The CDR3 loop spans 14 amino acids. Germline lookup yields CDR1 GTSNPN and CDR2 SVGIG (reference sequence). CDR3 bases: TGTGCCTGGAGTGTTGGAGGGACTAGCGGGAGGTGGTACTTC. It translates to CAWSVGGTSGRWYF. Full variable domain (missing parts from reference TRBV30 and TRBJ2-7): SQTIHQWPATLVQPVGSPLSLECTVEGTSNPNLYWYRQAAGRGLQLLFYSVGIGQISSEVPQNLSASRPQDRQFILSSKKLLLSDSGFYLCAWSVGGTSGRWYFGPGTRLTVT.

The rearrangement links TRBV4-1 to TRBJ2-7; D ambiguous. This CDR3 is 14 amino acids long. V was pared by 5 bases and J by 0 bases, with 11 bases between. Germline assignment: CDR1 MGHRA and CDR2 YSYEKL. The chain's CDR3 is CASSGLTTSYEQYF. CDR3 coding DNA: TGCGCCAGCAGCGGTCTTACAACCTCCTACGAGCAGTACTTC.

This clone has more than one count but fewer than ten. J is TRBJ2-3 and V is TRBV4-1, with 8 bases identical to TRBD2. The germline CDR1 and CDR2 sequences are MGHRA and YSYEKL. The CDR3 loop spans 17 amino acids. V trimming: 0 bases; J trimming: 2 bases; junction bases outside the gene matches: 7. The CDR3 nucleotides are TGCGCCAGCAGCCAAGATCGGGGGGGCAGTCTCACAGATACGCAGTATTTT. Translation gives CASSQDRGGSLTDTQYF.

This CDR3 reads CASSSNSGGGSFIRQYF. CDR3 sequence (DNA): TGTGCCAGCAGCTCTAACTCGGGTGGCGGGAGTTTTATTAGGCAGTATTTT. The chain has TRBV11-2 and TRBJ2-3, with 7 bases fitting TRBD2. After removal of 4 bases from V and 11 bases from J, the junction contained 21 bases not matched to a gene. Germline-derived CDR1 and CDR2 are SGHAT and FQNNGV. The CDR3 is made up of 17 amino acids.

The rearrangement joins TRBV5-4 to TRBJ2-5; no clear D. V was cut by 4 bases and J by 4 bases, with 14 bases left in between. The CDR3 sequence is 14 residues long. The germline V gene encodes CDR1 SGHNT and CDR2 YYREEE (reference sequence). This chain's CDR3 is CASSRASGVETQYF. As DNA, the CDR3 is TGTGCCAGCAGCCGAGCATCGGGTGTAGAGACCCAGTACTTC. Using reference TRBV5-4 and TRBJ2-5 for the parts outside the CDR3, the full variable domain is ETGVTQSPTHLIKTRGQQVTLRCSSQSGHNTVSWYQQALGQGPQFIFQYYREEENGRGNFPPRFSGLQFPNYSSELNVNALELDDSALYLCASSRASGVETQYFGPGTRLLVL.

The chain's CDR3 is CASSLDWRNTEAFF. The CDR3 DNA reads as TGTGCCAGCAGCTTGGACTGGCGGAACACTGAAGCTTTCTTT. The chain has TRBV7-3 and TRBJ1-1, with D unresolved. The CDR3 totals 14 residues. The V gene lost 3 bases and the J gene lost 1 base, with 9 bases spanning the gap. Looked up from germline, CDR1 is SGHTA and CDR2 is FQGTGA.

The chain is built from TRBV19 and TRBJ2-7; 8 bases agree with TRBD2. The CDR3 loop spans 16 amino acids. After removal of 3 bases from V and 2 bases from J, the junction contained 9 bases not matched to a gene. CDR1 and CDR2 from the germline V gene are LNHDA and SQIVND (reference sequence). CDR3 sequence reads: CASSIAPGTRAYEQYF. The CDR3 DNA sequence: TGTGCCAGTAGTATCGCTCCCGGGACTAGGGCCTACGAGCAGTACTTC.

This chain joins TRBV25-1 and TRBJ2-7; TRBD1 might be the D (6 bases). The CDR3 loop spans 12 amino acids. The germline V gene has CDR1 MGHDK and CDR2 SYGVNS. V gave up 7 bases and J gave up 4 bases, with 11 bases separating them. CDR3 residues: CASKRGQYEQYF. CDR3 coding DNA: TGTGCCAGCAAGAGAGGACAGTACGAGCAGTACTTC.

The V and J genes are TRBV5-1 and TRBJ1-1, with D perhaps matching TRBD1 (6 bases). Trimming stripped 4 bases from V and 0 bases from J, with 10 bases between. This CDR3 region has 14 residues. Germline CDR1 reads SGHRS; CDR2 reads YFSETQ. The CDR3 coding sequence is TGCGCCAGCAGCGCCGGGACAATGAACACTGAAGCTTTCTTT. Translating gives CASSAGTMNTEAFF.

The chain uses TRBV28 and TRBJ2-7, with 7 bases matching TRBD1. The CDR3 totals 14 residues. Trimming took 5 bases from V and 0 from J; bases not matched to a gene: 4. Germline V gene sequence: CDR1 MDHEN, CDR2 SYDVKM. The DNA of the CDR3 is TGTGCCAGCAGTCCTAGACAGGGCTCCTACGAGCAGTACTTC. This translates into CASSPRQGSYEQYF.

V and J are TRBV5-4 and TRBJ1-1; 7 bases are a match to TRBD1. After removal of 4 bases from V and 0 bases from J, the junction contained 3 bases not matched to a gene. The germline V gene has CDR1 SGHNT and CDR2 YYREEE (reference sequence). The CDR3 is made up of 14 amino acids. CDR3 sequence (DNA): TGTGCCAGCAGCCGGGGACAGATGAACACTGAAGCTTTCTTT. Protein product: CASSRGQMNTEAFF.

The chain recombines TRBV10-3 with TRBJ2-3; no reliable D call. Trimming left V 6 bases short and J 2 bases short, with 3 bases between. Germline CDR1 ENHRY, CDR2 SYGVKD. This CDR3 has 11 residues. CDR3 protein: CAIRHTDTQYF. The CDR3 DNA follows: TGTGCCATCAGACACACAGATACGCAGTATTTT.

The chain uses TRBV9 and TRBJ1-1, with 7 bases aligning to TRBD1. Germline V gives CDR1 SGDLS, CDR2 YYNGEE. The junction had 9 bases not matched to a gene; V was cut back by 2 bases and J by 5 bases. The CDR3 contains 15 residues. This chain's CDR3 is CASSVGHRGMTEAFF. In DNA, the CDR3 is TGTGCCAGCAGCGTCGGACACAGGGGAATGACTGAAGCTTTCTTT. The full variable domain, rest sourced from reference TRBV9 and TRBJ1-1, is DSGVTQTPKHLITATGQRVTLRCSPRSGDLSVYWYQQSLDQGLQFLIQYYNGEERAKGNILERFSAQQFPDLHSELNLSSLELGDSALYFCASSVGHRGMTEAFFGQGTRLTVV.